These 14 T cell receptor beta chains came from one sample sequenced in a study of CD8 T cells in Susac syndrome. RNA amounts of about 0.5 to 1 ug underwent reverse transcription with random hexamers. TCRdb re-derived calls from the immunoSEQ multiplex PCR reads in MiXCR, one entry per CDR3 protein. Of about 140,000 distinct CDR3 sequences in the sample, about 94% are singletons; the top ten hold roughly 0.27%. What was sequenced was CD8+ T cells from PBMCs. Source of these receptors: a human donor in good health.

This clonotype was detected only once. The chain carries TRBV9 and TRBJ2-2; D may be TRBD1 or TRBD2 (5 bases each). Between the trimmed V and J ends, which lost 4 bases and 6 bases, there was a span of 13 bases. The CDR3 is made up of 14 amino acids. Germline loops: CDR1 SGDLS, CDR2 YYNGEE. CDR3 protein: CASSKRGTAGELFF. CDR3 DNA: TGTGCCAGCAGCAAACGAGGGACCGCCGGGGAGCTGTTTTTT.

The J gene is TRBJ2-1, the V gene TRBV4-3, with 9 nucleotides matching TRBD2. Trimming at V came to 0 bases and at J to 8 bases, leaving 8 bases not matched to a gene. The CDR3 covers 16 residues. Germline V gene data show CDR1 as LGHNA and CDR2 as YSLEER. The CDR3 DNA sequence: TGCGCCAGCAGCCAAGATCCTAGCGGGGTTAATGATGAGCAGTTCTTC. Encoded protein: CASSQDPSGVNDEQFF.

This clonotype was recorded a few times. This CDR3 reads CASSPGTGQETQYF. In DNA, the CDR3 is TGTGCCAGCAGCCCCGGGACAGGTCAAGAGACCCAGTACTTC. The rearrangement uses TRBV13 and TRBJ2-5; 8 nucleotides line up with TRBD1. The CDR3 covers 14 residues. The germline V gene has CDR1 PRHDT and CDR2 FYEKMQ (reference sequence). J lost 2 bases, V lost 5 bases, and 4 bases had no gene match.

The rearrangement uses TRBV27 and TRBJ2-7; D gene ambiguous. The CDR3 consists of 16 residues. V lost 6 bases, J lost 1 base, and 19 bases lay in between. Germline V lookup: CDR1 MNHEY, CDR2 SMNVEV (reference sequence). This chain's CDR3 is CASSPSIGRTSYEQYF. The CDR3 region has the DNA TGTGCCAGCAGCCCGTCTATAGGACGGACGTCCTACGAGCAGTACTTC.

The CDR3 region is CASSLRDRHYNEQFF. CDR3 nucleotides: TGTGCCAGCAGCCTCCGGGACAGGCACTACAATGAGCAGTTCTTC. The gene calls are TRBV14 and TRBJ2-1; 8 nucleotides agree with TRBD1. Germline CDR1 SGHDN, CDR2 FVKESK. The CDR3 is made up of 15 amino acids. V shed 4 bases and J 3 bases; nucleotides not matched to a gene: 5.

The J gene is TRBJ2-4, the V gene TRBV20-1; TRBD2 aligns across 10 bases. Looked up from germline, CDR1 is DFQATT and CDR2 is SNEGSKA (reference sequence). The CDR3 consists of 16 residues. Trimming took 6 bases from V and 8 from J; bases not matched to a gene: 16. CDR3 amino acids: CSAVPNSEREGYIQYF. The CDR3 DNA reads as TGCAGTGCCGTTCCTAACTCGGAGCGGGAGGGGTACATTCAGTACTTC.

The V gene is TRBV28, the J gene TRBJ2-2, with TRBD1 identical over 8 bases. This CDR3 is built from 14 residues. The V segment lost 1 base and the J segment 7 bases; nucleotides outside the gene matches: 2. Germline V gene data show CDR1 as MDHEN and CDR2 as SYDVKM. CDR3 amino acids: CASSLYRGVGELFF. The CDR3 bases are TGTGCCAGCAGTTTATACAGGGGGGTCGGGGAGCTGTTTTTT.

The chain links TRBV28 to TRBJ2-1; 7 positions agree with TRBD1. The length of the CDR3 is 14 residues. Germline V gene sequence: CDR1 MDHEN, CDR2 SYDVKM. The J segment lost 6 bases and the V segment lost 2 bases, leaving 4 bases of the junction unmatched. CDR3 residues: CASSLPGGINEQFF. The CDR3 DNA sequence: TGTGCCAGCAGTTTACCAGGGGGTATCAATGAGCAGTTCTTC.

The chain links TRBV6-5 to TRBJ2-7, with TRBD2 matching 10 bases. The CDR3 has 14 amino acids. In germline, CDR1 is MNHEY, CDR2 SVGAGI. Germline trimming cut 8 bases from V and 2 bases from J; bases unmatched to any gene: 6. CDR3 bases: TGTGCCAGCGGCATAGCGGGAGGCCCCTACGAGCAGTACTTC. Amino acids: CASGIAGGPYEQYF.

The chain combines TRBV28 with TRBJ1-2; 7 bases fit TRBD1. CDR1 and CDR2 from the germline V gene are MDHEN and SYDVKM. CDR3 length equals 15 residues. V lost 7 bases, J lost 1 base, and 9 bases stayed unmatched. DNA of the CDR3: TGTGCCAGCAAACGAAGGGGGCTGTATAACTATGGCTACACCTTC. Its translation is CASKRRGLYNYGYTF.

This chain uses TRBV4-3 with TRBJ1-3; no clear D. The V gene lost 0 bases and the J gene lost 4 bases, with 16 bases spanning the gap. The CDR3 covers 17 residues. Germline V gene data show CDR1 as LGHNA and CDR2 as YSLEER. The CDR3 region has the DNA TGCGCCAGCAGCCAAGAGTGGTCCGTAACTCTCGGAAACACCATATATTTT. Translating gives CASSQEWSVTLGNTIYF.

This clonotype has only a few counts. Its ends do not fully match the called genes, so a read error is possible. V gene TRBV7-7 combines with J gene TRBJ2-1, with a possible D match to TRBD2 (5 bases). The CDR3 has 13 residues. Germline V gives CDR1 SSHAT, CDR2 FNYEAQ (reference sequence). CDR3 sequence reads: CASSLVGGLEQFF. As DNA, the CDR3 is TGTGCTAGCAGCTTAGTCGGAGGTTTGGAGCAGTTCTTC.

The CDR3: CASSSGLEADEQFF. Written as DNA, the CDR3 is TGTGCCAGCAGCTCGGGACTAGAGGCGGATGAGCAGTTCTTC. The chain joins TRBV13 to TRBJ2-1, with 8 bases matching TRBD2. This CDR3 has 14 amino acids. Trimming cost V 4 bases and J 8 bases; bases outside gene matches: 7. Germline V gene lookup returns CDR1 PRHDT and CDR2 FYEKMQ (reference sequence).

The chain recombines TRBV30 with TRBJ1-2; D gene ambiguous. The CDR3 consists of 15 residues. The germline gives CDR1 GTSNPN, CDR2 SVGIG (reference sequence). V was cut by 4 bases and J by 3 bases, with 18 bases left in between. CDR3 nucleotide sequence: TGTGCCTGGATTCACCCTGGTGGAACACACTATGGCTACACCTTC. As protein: CAWIHPGGTHYGYTF. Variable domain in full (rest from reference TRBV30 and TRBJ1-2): SQTIHQWPATLVQPVGSPLSLECTVEGTSNPNLYWYRQAAGRGLQLLFYSVGIGQISSEVPQNLSASRPQDRQFILSSKKLLLSDSGFYLCAWIHPGGTHYGYTFGSGTRLTVV.